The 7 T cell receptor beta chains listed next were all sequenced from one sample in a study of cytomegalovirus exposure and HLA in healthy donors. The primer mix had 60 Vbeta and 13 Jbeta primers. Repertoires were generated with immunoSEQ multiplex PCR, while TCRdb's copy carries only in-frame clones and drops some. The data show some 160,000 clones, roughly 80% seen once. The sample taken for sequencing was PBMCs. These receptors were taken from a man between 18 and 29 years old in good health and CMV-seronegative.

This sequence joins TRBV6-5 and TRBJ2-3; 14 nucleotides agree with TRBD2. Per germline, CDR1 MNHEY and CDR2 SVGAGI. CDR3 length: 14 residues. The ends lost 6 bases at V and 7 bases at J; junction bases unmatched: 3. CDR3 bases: TGTGCCAGCAGGGGGACTAGCGGGGGATATACGCAGTATTTT. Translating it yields CASRGTSGGYTQYF.

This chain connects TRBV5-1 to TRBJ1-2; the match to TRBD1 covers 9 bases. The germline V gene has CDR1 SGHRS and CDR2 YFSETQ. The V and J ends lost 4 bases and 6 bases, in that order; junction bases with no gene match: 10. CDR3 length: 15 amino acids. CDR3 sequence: CASSPGQGRRDGYTF. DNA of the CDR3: TGCGCCAGCAGCCCTGGACAGGGGAGGAGGGATGGCTACACCTTC.

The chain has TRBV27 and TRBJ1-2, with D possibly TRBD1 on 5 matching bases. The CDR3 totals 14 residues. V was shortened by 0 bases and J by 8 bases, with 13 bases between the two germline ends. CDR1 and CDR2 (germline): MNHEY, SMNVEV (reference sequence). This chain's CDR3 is CASSLSRGSGGYTF. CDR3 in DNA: TGTGCCAGCAGTTTATCCCGGGGGTCGGGCGGCTACACCTTC.

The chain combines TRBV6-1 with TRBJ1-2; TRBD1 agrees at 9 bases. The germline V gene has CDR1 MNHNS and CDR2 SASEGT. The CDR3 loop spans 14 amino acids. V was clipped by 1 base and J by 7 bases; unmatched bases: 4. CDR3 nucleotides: TGTGCCAGCAGTGAAGGACAGGGGGTCGGTGGCTACACCTTC. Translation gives CASSEGQGVGGYTF.

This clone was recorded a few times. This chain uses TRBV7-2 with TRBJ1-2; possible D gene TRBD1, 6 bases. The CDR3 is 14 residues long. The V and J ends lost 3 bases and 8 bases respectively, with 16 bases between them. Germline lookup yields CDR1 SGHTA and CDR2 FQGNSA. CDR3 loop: CASSFSGEFEGYTF. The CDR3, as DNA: TGTGCCAGCAGCTTTTCAGGGGAGTTCGAAGGCTACACCTTC.

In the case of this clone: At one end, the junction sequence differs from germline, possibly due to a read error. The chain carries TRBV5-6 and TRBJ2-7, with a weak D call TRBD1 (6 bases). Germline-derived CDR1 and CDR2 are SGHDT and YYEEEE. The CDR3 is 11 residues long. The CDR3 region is CASSGGLEPYF. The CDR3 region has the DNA TGTGCCAGCAGCGGGGGCCTTGAGCCGTACTTC.

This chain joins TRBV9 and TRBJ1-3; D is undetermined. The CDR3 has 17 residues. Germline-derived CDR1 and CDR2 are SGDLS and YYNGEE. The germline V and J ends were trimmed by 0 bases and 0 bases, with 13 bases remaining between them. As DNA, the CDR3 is TGTGCCAGCAGCGTAGGCCCCACTCAACGCTCTGGAAACACCATATATTTT. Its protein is CASSVGPTQRSGNTIYF.